This T cell receptor (beta chain) was retrieved from a study of blood T cell repertoires in COVID-19. The table came from immunoSEQ multiplex PCR; TCRdb's copy has only in-frame clones and leaves some out. This sample has under 250,000 clones, with 75% to 85% found just once. Trimming left V 1 base short and J 0 bases short, with 12 bases between. The CDR3 length is 16 residues. The germline gives CDR1 LNHNV, CDR2 YYDKDF (reference sequence). The clonotype was recovered from a human donor in a cohort sampled during active COVID-19. Sample: peripheral blood. This rearrangement joins TRBV15 to TRBJ1-1, with D possibly matching TRBD1 (5 bases). The CDR3 spells CATSRGAGRMNTEAFF. For the CDR3, the DNA is TGTGCCACCAGCAGAGGGGCAGGGCGCATGAACACTGAAGCTTTCTTT.